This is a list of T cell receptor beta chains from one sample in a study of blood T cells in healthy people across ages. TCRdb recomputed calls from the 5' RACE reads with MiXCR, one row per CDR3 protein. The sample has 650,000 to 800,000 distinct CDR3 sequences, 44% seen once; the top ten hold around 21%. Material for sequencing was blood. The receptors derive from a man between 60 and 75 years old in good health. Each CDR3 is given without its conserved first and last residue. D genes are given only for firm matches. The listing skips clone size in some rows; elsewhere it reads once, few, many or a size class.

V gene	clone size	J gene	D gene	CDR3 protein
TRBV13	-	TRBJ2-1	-	ASSLTASQRLSYNEQF
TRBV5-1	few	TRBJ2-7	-	ASSLAGTEAYEQY
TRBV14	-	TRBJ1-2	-	ASSRANAGRYGYT
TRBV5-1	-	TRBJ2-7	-	ASSLQQPRIYEQY
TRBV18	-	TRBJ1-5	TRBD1	ASSSQGASNQPQH
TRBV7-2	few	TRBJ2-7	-	ASSLSLIGDYEQY
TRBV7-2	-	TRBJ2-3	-	ASSLLPTDTQY
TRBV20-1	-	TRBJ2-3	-	SALLPADTQY
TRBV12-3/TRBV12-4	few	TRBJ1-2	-	ASKTKVEGLYGYT
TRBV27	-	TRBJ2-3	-	ASRDGVLGTDTQY
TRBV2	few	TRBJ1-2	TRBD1	ATSRDREIYGYT
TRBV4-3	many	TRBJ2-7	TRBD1	ASSQGTGGNYEQY
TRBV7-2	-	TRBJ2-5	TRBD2	ASSLAGGPAGVQETQY
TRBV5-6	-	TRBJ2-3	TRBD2	ASSLAPAGSTDTQY
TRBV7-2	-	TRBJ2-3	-	ASSLEAGAPTGTQY
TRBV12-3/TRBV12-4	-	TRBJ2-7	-	ASSLWPEQY
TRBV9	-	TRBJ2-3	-	ASSGLQTSAQY
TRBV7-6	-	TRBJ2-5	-	ASSLGGVQNEQY
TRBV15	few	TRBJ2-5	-	ATSRAGVGETQY
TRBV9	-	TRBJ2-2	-	ASSGTGELF
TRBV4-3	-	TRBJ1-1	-	ASSHDISRGTEAF
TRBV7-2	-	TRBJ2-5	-	ASSKGYQETQY
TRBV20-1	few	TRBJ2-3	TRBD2	SAPPVAGGADTQY
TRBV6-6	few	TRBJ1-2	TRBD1	ASTRGDGYT
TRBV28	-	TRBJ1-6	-	ASGQTHSYNSPLH
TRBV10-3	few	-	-	AIRSVVGGLEQY
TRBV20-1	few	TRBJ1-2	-	SASAGTPNSRGYT
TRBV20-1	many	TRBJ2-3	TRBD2	SARDRLAGTDTQY
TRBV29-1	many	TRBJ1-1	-	SVEGQMNTEAF
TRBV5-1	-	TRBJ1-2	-	ASSLNSVNYGYT
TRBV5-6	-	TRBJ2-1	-	ASSFRRGSSYNEQF
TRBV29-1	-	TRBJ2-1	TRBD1	SVGRTGTDEQF
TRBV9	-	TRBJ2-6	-	ANSIRGSGANVLT
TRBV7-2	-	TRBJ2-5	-	ASSPPNRQETQY
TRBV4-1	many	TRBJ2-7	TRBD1	ASSPGQGASYEQY
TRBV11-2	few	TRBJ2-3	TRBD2	ASSLGVGGGADTQY
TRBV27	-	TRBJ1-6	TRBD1	ASSSRQGATSYNSPLH
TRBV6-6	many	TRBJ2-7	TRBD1	ASSYGDRAYEQY
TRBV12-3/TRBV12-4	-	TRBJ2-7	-	ASSPRTNSYEQY
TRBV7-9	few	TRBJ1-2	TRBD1	ASSSSRDSYGYT
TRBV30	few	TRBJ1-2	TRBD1	AWSNYVWTGGGGYT
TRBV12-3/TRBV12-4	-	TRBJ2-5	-	ASSSARGQWETQY
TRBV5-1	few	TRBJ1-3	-	ASSEQGSGNTIY
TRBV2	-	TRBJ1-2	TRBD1	ASRPGTEYGYT
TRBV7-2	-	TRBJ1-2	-	ASSLLAYGYT
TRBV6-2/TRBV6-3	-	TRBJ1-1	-	ASSKRRGVGTEAF